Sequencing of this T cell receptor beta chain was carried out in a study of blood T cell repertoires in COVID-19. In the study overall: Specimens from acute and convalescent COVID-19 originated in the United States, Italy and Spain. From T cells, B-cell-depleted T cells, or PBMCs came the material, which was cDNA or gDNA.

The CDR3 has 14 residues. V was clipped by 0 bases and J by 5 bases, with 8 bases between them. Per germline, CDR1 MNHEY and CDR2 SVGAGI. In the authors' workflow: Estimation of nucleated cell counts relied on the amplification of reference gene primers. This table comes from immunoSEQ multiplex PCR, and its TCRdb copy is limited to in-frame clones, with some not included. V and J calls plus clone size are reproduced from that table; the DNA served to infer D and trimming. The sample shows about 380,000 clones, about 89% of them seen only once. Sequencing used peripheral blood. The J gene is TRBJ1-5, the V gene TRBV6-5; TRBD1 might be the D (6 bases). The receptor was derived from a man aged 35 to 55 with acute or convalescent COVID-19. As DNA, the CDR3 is TGTGCCAGCAGTTACTCAACAGGGCATCAGCCCCAGCATTTT. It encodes CASSYSTGHQPQHF.